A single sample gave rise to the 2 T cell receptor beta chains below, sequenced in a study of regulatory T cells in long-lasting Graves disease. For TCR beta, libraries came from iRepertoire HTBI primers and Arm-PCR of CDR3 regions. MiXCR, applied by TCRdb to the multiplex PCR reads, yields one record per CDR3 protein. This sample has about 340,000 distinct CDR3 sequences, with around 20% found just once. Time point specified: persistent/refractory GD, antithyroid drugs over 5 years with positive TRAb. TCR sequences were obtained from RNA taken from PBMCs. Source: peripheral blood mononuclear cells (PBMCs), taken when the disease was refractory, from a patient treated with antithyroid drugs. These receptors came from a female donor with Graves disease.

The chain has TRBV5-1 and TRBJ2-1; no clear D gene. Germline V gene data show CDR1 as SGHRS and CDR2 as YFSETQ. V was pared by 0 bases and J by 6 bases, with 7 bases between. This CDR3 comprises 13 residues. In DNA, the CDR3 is TGCGCCAGCAGCTTGGGGGATTCCAATGAGCAGTTCTTC. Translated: CASSLGDSNEQFF.

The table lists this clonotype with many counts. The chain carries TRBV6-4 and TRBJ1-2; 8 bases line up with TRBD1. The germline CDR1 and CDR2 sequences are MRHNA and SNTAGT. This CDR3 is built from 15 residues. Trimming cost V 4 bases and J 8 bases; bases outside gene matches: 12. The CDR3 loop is CASSGRRQGARGYTF. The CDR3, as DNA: TGTGCCAGCAGTGGCCGTCGGCAGGGGGCGAGGGGCTACACCTTC.